This T cell receptor (beta chain) was observed in a study of control samples from healthy donors and cancer patients. The trim removed 3 bases at V and 3 bases at J, leaving 12 bases unmatched. Germline V gene sequence: CDR1 SGHDT, CDR2 YYEEEE. The CDR3 has 16 residues. Assay used: immunoSEQ multiplex PCR; TCRdb lists only in-frame clones, some missing. The table records about 120,000 clones, more than 70% of them present only once. The receptor was derived from a man aged 50 to 60 in good health. Input material: blood. The chain uses TRBV5-6 and TRBJ2-7; 7 bases align to TRBD2. The CDR3, as DNA: TGTGCCAGCAGCTCATCCTTGGGGAGGGAAGTCTACGAGCAGTACTTC. Translated: CASSSSLGREVYEQYF.